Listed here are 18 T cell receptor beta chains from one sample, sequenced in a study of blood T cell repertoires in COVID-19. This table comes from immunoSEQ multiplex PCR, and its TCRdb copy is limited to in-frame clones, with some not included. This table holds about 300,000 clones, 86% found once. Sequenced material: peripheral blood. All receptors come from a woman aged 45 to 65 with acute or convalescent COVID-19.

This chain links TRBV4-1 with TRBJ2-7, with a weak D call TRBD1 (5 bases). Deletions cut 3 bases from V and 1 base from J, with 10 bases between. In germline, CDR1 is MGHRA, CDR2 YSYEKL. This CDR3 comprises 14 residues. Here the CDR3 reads CASSQEGDSYEQYF. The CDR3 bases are TGCGCCAGCAGCCAGGAAGGGGATTCCTACGAGCAGTACTTC.

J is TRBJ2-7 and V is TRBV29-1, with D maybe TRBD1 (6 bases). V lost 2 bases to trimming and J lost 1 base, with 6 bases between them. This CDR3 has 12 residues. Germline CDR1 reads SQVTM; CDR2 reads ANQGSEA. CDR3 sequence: CSVETGSYEQYF. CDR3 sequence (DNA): TGCAGCGTTGAAACAGGGTCCTACGAGCAGTACTTC.

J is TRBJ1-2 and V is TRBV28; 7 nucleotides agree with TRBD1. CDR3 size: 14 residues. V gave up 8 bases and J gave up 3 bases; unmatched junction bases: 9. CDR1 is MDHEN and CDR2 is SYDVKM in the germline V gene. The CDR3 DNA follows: TGTGCCAGCCTTAGGCCCGGGACAGACTATGGCTACACCTTC. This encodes CASLRPGTDYGYTF.

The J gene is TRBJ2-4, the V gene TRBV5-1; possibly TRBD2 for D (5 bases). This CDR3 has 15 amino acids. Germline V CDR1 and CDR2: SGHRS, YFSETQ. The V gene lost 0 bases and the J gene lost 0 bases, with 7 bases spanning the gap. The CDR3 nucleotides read TGCGCCAGCAGCTTGGGCGGACTAGCCAAAAACATTCAGTACTTC. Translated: CASSLGGLAKNIQYF.

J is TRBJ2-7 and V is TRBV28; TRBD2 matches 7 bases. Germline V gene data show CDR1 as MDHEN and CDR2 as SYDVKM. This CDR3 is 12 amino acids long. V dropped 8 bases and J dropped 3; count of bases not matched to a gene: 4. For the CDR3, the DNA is TGTGCCAGCGGGCAGCGGGGCTACGAGCAGTACTTC. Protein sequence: CASGQRGYEQYF.

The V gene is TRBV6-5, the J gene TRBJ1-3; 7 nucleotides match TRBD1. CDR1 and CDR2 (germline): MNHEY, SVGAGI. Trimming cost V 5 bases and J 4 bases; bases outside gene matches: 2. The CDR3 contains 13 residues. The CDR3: CASSPTGGNTIYF. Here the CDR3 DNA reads TGTGCCAGCAGTCCGACAGGGGGAAACACCATATATTTT.

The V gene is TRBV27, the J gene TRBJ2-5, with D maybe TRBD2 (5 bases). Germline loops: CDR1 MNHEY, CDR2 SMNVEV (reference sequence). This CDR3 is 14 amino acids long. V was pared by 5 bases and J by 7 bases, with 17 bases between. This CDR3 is CASSVREGVGTQYF. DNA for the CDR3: TGTGCCAGCAGTGTCCGCGAGGGAGTTGGGACCCAGTACTTC.

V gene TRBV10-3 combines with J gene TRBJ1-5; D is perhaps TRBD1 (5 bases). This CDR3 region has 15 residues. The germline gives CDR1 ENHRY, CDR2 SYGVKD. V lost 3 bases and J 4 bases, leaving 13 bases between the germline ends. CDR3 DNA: TGTGCCATCAGTGATCGGGGGGATGGGAATCAGCCCCAGCATTTT. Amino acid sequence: CAISDRGDGNQPQHF.

CDR3: CASSQTGNTEAFF. The CDR3 coding sequence is TGTGCCAGCAGCCAGACGGGGAACACTGAAGCTTTCTTT. V is TRBV2 and J is TRBJ1-1; D not certain. The CDR3 covers 13 residues. The V and J ends lost 6 bases and 1 base respectively, with 9 bases between them. Germline loops: CDR1 SNHLY, CDR2 FYNNEI.

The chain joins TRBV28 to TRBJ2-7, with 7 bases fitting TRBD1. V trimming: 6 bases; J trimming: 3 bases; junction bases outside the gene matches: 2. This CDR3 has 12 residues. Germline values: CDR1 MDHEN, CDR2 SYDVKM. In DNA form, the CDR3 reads TGTGCCAGCAGACAGGGGAACTACGAGCAGTACTTC. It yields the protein CASRQGNYEQYF.

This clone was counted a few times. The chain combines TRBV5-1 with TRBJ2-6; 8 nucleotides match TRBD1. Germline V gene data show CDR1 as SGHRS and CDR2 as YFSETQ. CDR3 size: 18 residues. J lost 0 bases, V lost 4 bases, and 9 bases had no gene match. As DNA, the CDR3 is TGCGCCAGCAGCACAGGGACAGGTTGGCCCTCTGGGGCCAACGTCCTGACTTTC. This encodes CASSTGTGWPSGANVLTF.

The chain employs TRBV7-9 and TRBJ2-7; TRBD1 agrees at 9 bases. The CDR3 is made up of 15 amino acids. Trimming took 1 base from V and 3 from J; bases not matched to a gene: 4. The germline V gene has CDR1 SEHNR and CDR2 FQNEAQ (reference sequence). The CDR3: CASSLGAGQGYEQYF. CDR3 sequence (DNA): TGTGCCAGCAGCTTAGGAGCGGGACAGGGCTACGAGCAGTACTTC.

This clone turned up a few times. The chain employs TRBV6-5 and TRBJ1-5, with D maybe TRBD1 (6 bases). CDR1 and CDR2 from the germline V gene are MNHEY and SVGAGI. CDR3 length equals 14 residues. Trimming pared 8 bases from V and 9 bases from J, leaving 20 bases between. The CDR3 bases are TGTGCCAGCTTCCCCCGGCGGCAGGGGCTGCCCCAGCATTTT. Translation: CASFPRRQGLPQHF.

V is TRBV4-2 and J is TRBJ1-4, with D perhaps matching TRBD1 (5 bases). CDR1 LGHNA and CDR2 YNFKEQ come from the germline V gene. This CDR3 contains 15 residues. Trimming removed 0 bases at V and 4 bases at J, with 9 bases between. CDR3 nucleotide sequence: TGTGCCAGCAGCCAAGAAACAGGAATTAATGAAAAACTGTTTTTT. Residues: CASSQETGINEKLFF.

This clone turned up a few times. CDR3 DNA: TGTGCCAGCAGCGACTTAGCGGATACCGGGGAGCTGTTTTTT. Translation gives CASSDLADTGELFF. The chain recombines TRBV7-8 with TRBJ2-2; D might be TRBD2 (6 bases). There are 14 residues in the CDR3. The V gene's germline CDR1 is SGHVS and CDR2 FQNEAQ. V lost 5 bases and J lost 5, with 12 bases in between.

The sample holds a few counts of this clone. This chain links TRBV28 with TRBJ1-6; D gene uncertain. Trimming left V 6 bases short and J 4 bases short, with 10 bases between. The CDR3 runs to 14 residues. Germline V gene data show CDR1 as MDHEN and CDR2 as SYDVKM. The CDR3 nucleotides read TGTGCCAGCAGCCTTCGGTCTTATAATTCACCCCTCCACTTT. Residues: CASSLRSYNSPLHF.

CDR3 DNA: TGTGCCAGCAGCCCCAGGGACATTTTGAACACTGAAGCTTTCTTT. This translates into CASSPRDILNTEAFF. The V gene is TRBV7-8, the J gene TRBJ1-1, with a weak D call TRBD1 (6 bases). Trimming took off 5 bases at V and 0 bases at J, with 13 bases between the two ends. CDR3 length equals 15 residues. Germline V gene lookup returns CDR1 SGHVS and CDR2 FQNEAQ.

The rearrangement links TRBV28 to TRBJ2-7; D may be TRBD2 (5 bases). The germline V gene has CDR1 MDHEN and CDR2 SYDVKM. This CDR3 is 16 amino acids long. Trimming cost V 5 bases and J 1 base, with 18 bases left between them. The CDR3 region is CASSPPRGFLSYEQYF. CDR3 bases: TGTGCCAGCAGTCCCCCCCGCGGGTTCCTATCCTACGAGCAGTACTTC.